This T cell receptor beta chain was sequenced in a study of blood T cell repertoires in COVID-19. On the study more broadly: The cDNA or gDNA used as material had been derived from T cells, B-cell-depleted T cells, or PBMCs.

Germline V gene lookup returns CDR1 SGHAT and CDR2 FQNNGV. V was clipped by 7 bases and J by 4 bases; unmatched bases: 15. This CDR3 comprises 17 residues. The cohort comprised adults aged about 18 to 90 years residing in 20 to 30 US areas. Only in-frame clones appear in the TCRdb table, and some are missing; sequencing was by immunoSEQ multiplex PCR. The sample holds a few hundred thousand clones, 80% to 90% seen once. The sample comprised PBMCs or T cells enriched from blood (not recorded which). This TCR was sampled from a woman in her thirties or forties with acute COVID-19. V gene TRBV11-2 combines with J gene TRBJ2-7, with 11 bases lining up with TRBD2. The CDR3 DNA follows: TGTGCCAGCAACCACGCGGGACTAGCGGAGTCCGAGTACGAGCAGTACTTC. Amino acid sequence: CASNHAGLAESEYEQYF.